This TCR beta chain was retrieved from a study of shared clonotypes between healthy human individuals. Study-level results: What rarefaction showed was incomplete sorted-subset sequencing despite large depth. Naive CD4 clonotypes were shared across a handful of donors at roughly 5.5%. Clonotypes which were not shared had lower generation probabilities than clonotypes that all four donors shared.

Comments on this clone: Its antigen is undetermined.

Original analysis: Junction-only sequences produced by ImmunoSEQ had no quality scores, so filtering differed. Measured with immunoSEQ multiplex PCR; TCRdb has only the in-frame clones, and not every one. V and J calls and clone size are copied from that table; D and trimming were computed from the DNA. Of about 1 million clones in the sample, 75% were seen once. Trimming removed 4 bases at V and 4 bases at J, with 16 bases between. This CDR3 is built from 15 residues. Germline lookup yields CDR1 MNHEY and CDR2 SVGAGI. The sequence was obtained from a man younger than 35 in good health. Source material: memory CD4+ T cells sorted from blood. The subset here: CD45RA-negative fraction. The chain is built from TRBV6-5 and TRBJ1-1, with D maybe TRBD1 (5 bases). Here the CDR3 reads CASSFARDLGTEAFF. DNA of the CDR3: TGTGCCAGCAGTTTCGCAAGGGACCTGGGCACTGAAGCTTTCTTT.